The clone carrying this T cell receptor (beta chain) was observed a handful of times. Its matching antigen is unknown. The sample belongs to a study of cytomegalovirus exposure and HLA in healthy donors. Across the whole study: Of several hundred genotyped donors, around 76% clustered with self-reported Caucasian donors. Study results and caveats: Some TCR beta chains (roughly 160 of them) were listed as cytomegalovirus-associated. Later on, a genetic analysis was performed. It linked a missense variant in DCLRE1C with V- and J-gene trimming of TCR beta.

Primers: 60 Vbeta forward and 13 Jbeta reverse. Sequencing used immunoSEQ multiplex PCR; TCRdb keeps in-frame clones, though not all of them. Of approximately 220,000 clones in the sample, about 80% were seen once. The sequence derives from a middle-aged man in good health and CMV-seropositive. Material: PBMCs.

The CDR3 is CASSLGGTSTDTQYF. CDR3 bases: TGCGCCAGCAGCTTGGGAGGCACCAGCACAGATACGCAGTATTTT. The chain uses TRBV5-1 and TRBJ2-3; D gene ambiguous. The V end lost 0 bases, the J end lost 0 bases, and 8 bases lay between the germline ends. This CDR3 spans 15 amino acids. In germline, CDR1 is SGHRS, CDR2 YFSETQ. Full variable domain (rest looked up from reference TRBV5-1 and TRBJ2-3): KAGVTQTPRYLIKTRGQQVTLSCSPISGHRSVSWYQQTPGQGLQFLFEYFSETQRNKGNFPGRFSGRQFSNSRSEMNVSTLELGDSALYLCASSLGGTSTDTQYFGPGTRLTVL.